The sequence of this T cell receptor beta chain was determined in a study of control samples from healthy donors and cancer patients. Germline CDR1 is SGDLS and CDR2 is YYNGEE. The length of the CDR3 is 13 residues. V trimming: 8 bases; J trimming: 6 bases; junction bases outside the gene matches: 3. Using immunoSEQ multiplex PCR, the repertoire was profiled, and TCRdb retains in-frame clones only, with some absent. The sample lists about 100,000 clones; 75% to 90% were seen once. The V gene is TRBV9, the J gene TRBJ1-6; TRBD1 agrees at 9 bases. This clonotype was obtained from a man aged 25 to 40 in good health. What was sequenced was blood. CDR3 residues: CASQGQGNSPLHF. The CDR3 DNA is TGTGCCAGTCAGGGACAGGGTAATTCACCCCTCCACTTT.